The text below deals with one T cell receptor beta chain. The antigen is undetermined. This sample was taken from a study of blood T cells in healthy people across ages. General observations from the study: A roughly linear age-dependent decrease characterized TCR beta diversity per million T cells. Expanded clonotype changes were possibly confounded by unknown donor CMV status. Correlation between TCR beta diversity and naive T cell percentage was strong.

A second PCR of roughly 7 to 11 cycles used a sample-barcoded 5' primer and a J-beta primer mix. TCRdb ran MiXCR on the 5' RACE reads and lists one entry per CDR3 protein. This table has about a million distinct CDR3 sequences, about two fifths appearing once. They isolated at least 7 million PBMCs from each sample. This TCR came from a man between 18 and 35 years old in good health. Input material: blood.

The CDR3 spells CSARGRGPVEQYF. CDR3 DNA: TGCAGTGCTAGGGGCAGGGGGCCCGTCGAGCAGTACTTC. J is TRBJ2-4 and V is TRBV20-1, with TRBD1 identical over 8 bases. The J call could be wrong; TRBJ2-7 is a better fit for the DNA end. Per germline, CDR1 DFQATT and CDR2 SNEGSKA (reference sequence). The CDR3 contains 13 residues.